This entry is about one TCR beta chain. These data belong to a study of blood T cell repertoires in COVID-19. The V gene end was trimmed by 4 bases and the J gene end by 4 bases; junction bases not matched to a gene: 9. CDR3 size: 15 residues. CDR1 is SGHDT and CDR2 is YYEEEE in the germline V gene. Clones were sequenced by immunoSEQ multiplex PCR, and TCRdb holds only the in-frame ones, with some missing. This table holds 300,000 to 400,000 clones, approximately 83% found once. The sequenced sample was PBMCs or T cells enriched from blood (not recorded which). This receptor was taken from a woman aged 40 to 55 with acute COVID-19. V usage is TRBV5-6 and J usage is TRBJ1-2, with 8 bases matching TRBD1. This CDR3 is CASSPGQGGGYGYTF. DNA for the CDR3: TGTGCCAGCAGCCCCGGACAGGGCGGGGGCTATGGCTACACCTTC. Drawing the rest from reference TRBV5-6 and TRBJ1-2, the complete variable domain is DAGVTQSPTHLIKTRGQQVTLRCSPKSGHDTVSWYQQALGQGPQFIFQYYEEEERQRGNFPDRFSGHQFPNYSSELNVNALLLGDSALYLCASSPGQGGGYGYTFGSGTRLTVV.